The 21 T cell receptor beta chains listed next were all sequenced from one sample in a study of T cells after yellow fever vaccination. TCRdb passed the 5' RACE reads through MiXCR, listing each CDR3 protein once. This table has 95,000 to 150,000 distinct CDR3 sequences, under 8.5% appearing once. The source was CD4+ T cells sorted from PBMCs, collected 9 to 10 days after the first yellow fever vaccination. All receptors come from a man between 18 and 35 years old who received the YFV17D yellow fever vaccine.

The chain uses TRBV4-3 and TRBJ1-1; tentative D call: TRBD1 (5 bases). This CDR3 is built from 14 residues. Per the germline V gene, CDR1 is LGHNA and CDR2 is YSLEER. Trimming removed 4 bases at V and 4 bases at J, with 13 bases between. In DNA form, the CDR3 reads TGCGCCAGCAGCCGAGGGGCACAGTCCACTGAAGCTTTCTTT. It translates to CASSRGAQSTEAFF.

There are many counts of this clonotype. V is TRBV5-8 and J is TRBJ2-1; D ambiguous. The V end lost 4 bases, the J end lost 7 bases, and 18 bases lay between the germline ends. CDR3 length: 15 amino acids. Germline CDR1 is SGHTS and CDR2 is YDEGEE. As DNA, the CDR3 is TGTGCCAGCAGCGCCGCGGTGATCGCGCGGAATGAGCAGTTCTTC. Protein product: CASSAAVIARNEQFF.

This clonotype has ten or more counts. CDR3 bases: TGCAGTGCTGGGGGTCCCGCCGGCCCCGGGGAGCTGTTTTTT. This encodes CSAGGPAGPGELFF. The genes are TRBV20-1 and TRBJ2-2; D tentatively reads TRBD1 or TRBD2 (5 bases each). CDR1 and CDR2 from the germline V gene are DFQATT and SNEGSKA (reference sequence). The ends were cut back, 5 bases at V and 6 bases at J, with 16 bases in the middle. The CDR3 loop spans 14 amino acids.

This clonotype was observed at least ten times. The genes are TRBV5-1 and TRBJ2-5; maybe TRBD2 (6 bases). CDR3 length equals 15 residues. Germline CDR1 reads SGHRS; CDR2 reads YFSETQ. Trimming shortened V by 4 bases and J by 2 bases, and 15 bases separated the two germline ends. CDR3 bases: TGCGCCAGCAGCCCCGGGACTCCTAGGCAAGAGACCCAGTACTTC. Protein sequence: CASSPGTPRQETQYF. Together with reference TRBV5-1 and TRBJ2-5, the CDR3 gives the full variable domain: KAGVTQTPRYLIKTRGQQVTLSCSPISGHRSVSWYQQTPGQGLQFLFEYFSETQRNKGNFPGRFSGRQFSNSRSEMNVSTLELGDSALYLCASSPGTPRQETQYFGPGTRLLVL.

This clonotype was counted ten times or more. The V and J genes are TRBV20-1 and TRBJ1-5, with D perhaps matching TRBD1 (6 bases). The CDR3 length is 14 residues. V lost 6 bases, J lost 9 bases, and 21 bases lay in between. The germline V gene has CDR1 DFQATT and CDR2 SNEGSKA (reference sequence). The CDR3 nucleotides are TGCAGTGCGACGGACAGAACCGCATTGGGGCCCCAGCATTTT. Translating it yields CSATDRTALGPQHF.

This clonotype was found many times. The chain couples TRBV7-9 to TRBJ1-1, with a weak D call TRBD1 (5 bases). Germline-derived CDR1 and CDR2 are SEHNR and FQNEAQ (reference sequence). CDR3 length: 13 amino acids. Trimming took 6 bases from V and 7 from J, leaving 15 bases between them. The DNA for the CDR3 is TGTGCCAGCAGTACAGGTTCGGGGGATGAAGCTTTCTTT. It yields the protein CASSTGSGDEAFF.

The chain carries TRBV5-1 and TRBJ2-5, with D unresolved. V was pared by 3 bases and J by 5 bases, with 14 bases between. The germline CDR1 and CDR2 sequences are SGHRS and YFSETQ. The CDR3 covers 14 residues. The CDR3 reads CASSSRTASETQYF. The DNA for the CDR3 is TGCGCCAGCAGCTCGAGGACGGCGAGCGAGACCCAGTACTTC.

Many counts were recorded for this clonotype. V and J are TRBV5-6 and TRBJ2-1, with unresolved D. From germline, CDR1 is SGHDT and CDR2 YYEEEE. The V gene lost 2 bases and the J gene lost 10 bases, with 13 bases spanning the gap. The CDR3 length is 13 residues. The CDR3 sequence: CASSFERRQEQFF. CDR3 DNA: TGTGCCAGCAGCTTTGAAAGAAGGCAGGAGCAGTTCTTC.

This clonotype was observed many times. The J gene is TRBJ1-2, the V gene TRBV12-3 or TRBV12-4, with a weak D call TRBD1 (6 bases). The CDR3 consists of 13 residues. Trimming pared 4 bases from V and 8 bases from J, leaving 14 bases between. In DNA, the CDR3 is TGTGCCAGCAGTTACAGGGAAATATCGGGCTACACCTTC. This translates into CASSYREISGYTF.

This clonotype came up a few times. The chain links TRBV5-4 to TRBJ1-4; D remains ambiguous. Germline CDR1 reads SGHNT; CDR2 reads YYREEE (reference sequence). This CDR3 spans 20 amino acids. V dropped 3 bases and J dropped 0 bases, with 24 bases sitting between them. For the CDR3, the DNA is TGTGCCAGCAGCTCCAAGCTTATGGGGAGTAACCTTGCAACTAATGAAAAACTGTTTTTT. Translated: CASSSKLMGSNLATNEKLFF. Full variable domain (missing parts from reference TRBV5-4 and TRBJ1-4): ETGVTQSPTHLIKTRGQQVTLRCSSQSGHNTVSWYQQALGQGPQFIFQYYREEENGRGNFPPRFSGLQFPNYSSELNVNALELDDSALYLCASSSKLMGSNLATNEKLFFGSGTQLSVL.

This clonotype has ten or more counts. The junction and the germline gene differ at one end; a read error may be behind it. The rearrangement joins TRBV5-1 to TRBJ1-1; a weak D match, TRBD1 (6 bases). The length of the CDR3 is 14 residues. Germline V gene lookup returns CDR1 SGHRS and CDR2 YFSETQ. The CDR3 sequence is CASSLEQGWTDAFF. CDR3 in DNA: TGCGCCAGCAGCCTGGAACAGGGTTGGACTGATGCTTTCTTT.

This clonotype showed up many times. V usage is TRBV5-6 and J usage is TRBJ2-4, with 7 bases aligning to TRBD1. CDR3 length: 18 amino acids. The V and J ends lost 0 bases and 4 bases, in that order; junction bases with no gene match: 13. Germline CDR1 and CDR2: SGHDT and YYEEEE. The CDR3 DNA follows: TGTGCCAGCAGCTTGGCGACTGGGACAGAAGCCACAAAAAACATTCAGTACTTC. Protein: CASSLATGTEATKNIQYF.

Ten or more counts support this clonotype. The CDR3 sequence: CATSGAGVGYTF. For the CDR3, the DNA is TGTGCCACCAGTGGGGCAGGGGTTGGCTACACCTTC. This chain links TRBV24-1 with TRBJ1-2, with D possibly being TRBD1 (6 bases). Germline CDR1 reads KGHDR; CDR2 reads SFDVKD. This CDR3 contains 12 residues. V was trimmed by 5 bases and J by 7 bases, leaving 10 bases between them.

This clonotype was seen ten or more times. In DNA form, the CDR3 reads TGTGCCAGCAGCCCCCGGGGGAGTGAAAAACTGTTTTTT. Translated, it gives CASSPRGSEKLFF. The chain has TRBV7-6 and TRBJ1-4; D might be TRBD1 (5 bases). This CDR3 region has 13 residues. Germline-derived CDR1 and CDR2 are SGHVS and FNYEAQ. V was shortened by 5 bases and J by 7 bases, with 11 bases between the two germline ends.

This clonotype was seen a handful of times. CDR3 coding DNA: TGTGCAACTAATGAAAAACTGTTTTTT. Translating it yields CATNEKLFF. This sequence joins TRBV24-1 and TRBJ1-4; D gene ambiguous. Germline values: CDR1 KGHDR, CDR2 SFDVKD. The CDR3 length is 9 residues.

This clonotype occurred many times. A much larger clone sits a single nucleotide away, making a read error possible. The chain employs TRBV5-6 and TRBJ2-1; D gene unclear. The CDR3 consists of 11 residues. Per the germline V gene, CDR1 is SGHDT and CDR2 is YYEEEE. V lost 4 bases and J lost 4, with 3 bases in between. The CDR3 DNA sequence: TGTGCCAGCAGCGTTTACAATGAGCAGTTCTTC. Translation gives CASSVYNEQFF.

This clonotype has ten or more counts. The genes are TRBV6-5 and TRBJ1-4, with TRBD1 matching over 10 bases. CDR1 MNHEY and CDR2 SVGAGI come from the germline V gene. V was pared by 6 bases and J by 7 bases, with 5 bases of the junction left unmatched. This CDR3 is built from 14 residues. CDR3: CASRLRDRGEKLFF. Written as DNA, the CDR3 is TGTGCCAGCAGGCTCCGGGACAGGGGTGAAAAACTGTTTTTT.

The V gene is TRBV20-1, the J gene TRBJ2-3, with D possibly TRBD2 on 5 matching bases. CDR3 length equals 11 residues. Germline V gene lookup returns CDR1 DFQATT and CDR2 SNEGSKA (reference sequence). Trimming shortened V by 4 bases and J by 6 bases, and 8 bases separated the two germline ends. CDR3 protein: CSATPGDTQYF. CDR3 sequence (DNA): TGCAGTGCTACCCCGGGGGATACGCAGTATTTT.

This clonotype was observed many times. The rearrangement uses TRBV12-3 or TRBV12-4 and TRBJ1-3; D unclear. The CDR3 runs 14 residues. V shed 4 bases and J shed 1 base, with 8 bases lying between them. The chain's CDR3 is CASSSTYSGNTIYF. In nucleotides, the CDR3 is TGTGCCAGCAGTTCGACCTATTCTGGAAACACCATATATTTT.

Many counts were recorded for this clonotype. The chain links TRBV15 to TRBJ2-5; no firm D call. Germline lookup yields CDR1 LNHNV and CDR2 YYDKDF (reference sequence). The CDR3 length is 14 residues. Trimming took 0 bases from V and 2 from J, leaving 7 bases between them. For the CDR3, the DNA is TGTGCCACCAGCAGAGACCTCGAGCAAGAGACCCAGTACTTC. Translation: CATSRDLEQETQYF.

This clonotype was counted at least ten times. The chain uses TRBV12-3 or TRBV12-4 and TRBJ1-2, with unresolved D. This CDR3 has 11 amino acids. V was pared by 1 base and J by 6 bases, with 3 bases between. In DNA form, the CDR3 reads TGTGCCAGCAGTTTAGTGGATGGCTACACCTTC. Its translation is CASSLVDGYTF.